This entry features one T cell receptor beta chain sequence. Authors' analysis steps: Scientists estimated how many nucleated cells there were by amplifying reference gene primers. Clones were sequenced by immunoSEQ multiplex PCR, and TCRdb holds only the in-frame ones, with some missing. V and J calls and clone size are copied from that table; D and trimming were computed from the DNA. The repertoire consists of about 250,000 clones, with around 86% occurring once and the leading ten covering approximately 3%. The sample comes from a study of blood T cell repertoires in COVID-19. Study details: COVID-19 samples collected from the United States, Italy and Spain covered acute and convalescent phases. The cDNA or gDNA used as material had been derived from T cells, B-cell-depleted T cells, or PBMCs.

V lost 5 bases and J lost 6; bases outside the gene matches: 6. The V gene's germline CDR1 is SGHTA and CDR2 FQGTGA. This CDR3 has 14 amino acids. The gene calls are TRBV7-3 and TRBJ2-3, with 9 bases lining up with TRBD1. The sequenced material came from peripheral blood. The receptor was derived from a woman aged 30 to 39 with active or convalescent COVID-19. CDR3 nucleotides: TGTGCCAGCAGCGTCGGACAGGGGCGTGATACGCAGTATTTT. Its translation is CASSVGQGRDTQYF.